This T cell receptor (beta chain) originates from a study of immune evolution from preneoplasia to lung adenocarcinoma listed by TCRdb under 2021. Describing the broader study: HLA loss of heterozygosity was observed in about 7%, 15% and 30% of AIS, MIA and ADC lesions, respectively, and was not observed in any AAH lesions. Immune contexture across lung adenocarcinoma precursors and invasive adenocarcinoma was profiled using immune gene expression, TCR sequencing and multiplex immunofluorescence. Resected precursor lesions (AAH, AIS, MIA) and invasive adenocarcinomas were each compared against paired morphologically normal lung tissue. The sample size depended on which specimens were available, not on a prior power calculation. The immune data were combined with whole exome sequencing and methylation data from the same cohort of nodules. A total of under 60 patients with pulmonary nodules who underwent surgical resection were included in the overall cohort. TCR sequencing data came from over 40 patients. According to the study, roughly 110 samples were used for TCR sequencing. POLYSOLVER was used to infer Class I HLA alleles from exome data, and LOHHLA was used to detect allele-specific HLA loss.

Using the immunoSEQ hsTCRbeta Kit, TCR beta CDR3 regions were sequenced from DNA. As for the original processing: TCR sequencing data were analysed with the ImmunoSEQ Analyzer. T cell clonality was defined as 1 minus Pielou's evenness computed on productive rearrangements. The inverse Simpson index, applied to productive templates, was used to measure T cell diversity. T cell density was defined as TCR beta template counts normalized to usable DNA, with usable DNA estimated by amplifying and sequencing housekeeping genes. TCR metrics were compared across histologic stages using two-sided Kruskal-Wallis tests. TCRdb's version of the immuneACCESS table is confined to in-frame rearrangements and falls short of the full clone set. An unresolved V gene accounts for under half of the shortfall where checked; the remainder is of unknown origin. D and trimming come from the DNA, and the V and J calls and clone size come from that table. The sample contains roughly 9,000 clones, 75% to 90% of them found a single time. The biggest ten clones account for about 8.3% of the sample.

The investigation overall reported the following: Normal lung had the highest top T cell clone frequencies, which appeared to decline progressively from AAH through AIS, MIA and invasive adenocarcinoma. Because all patients came from Japan and China, whether the findings apply to Western populations was uncertain. Normal lung showed the highest clonality, whereas later-stage lesions appeared to have higher T cell density and diversity but lower clonality. Findings were based on association rather than direct causation; larger cohorts with long-term follow-up and longitudinal biopsies were deemed needed. The highest T cell clonality was observed in KRAS-mutant nodules compared with EGFR-mutant or double wild-type lesions.

A word on this clone: Its antigen has not been determined. Base qualities are missing; no much larger clone stands one base away.

Cut back by 2 bases and 2 bases, the V and J ends lie 11 bases apart. CDR1 and CDR2, per the germline V gene, are SGHDT and YYEEEE. CDR3 length: 14 amino acids, cysteine to phenylalanine. Left in the record is the CDR3 DNA by itself, 42 bases read in frame from the first base. The patients had resection in Japan or China between the mid-2010s and the late 2010s. Two lung cancer pathologists independently confirmed the histologic diagnosis of each case on H&E slides. Macro-dissection after pathologic assessment enriched premalignant or tumor cells for nucleic acid extraction. The AllPrep DNA/RNA FFPE Kit was used to isolate DNA from FFPE tissue.

The specimen was FFPE minimally invasive lung adenocarcinoma tissue. This specimen's cell subset or site label, per the study, means: micro-invasive lung adenocarcinoma (MIA). This sequence originates from a donor older than 65 with lung adenocarcinoma. The receptor chain draws on TRBV5-6 and TRBJ2-7; a tentative D call is TRBD2 (5 bases match). The DNA reads TGTGCCAGCAGCTTAGGCGGGCTAACCTACGAGCAGTACTTC. This translates into CASSLGGLTYEQYF.